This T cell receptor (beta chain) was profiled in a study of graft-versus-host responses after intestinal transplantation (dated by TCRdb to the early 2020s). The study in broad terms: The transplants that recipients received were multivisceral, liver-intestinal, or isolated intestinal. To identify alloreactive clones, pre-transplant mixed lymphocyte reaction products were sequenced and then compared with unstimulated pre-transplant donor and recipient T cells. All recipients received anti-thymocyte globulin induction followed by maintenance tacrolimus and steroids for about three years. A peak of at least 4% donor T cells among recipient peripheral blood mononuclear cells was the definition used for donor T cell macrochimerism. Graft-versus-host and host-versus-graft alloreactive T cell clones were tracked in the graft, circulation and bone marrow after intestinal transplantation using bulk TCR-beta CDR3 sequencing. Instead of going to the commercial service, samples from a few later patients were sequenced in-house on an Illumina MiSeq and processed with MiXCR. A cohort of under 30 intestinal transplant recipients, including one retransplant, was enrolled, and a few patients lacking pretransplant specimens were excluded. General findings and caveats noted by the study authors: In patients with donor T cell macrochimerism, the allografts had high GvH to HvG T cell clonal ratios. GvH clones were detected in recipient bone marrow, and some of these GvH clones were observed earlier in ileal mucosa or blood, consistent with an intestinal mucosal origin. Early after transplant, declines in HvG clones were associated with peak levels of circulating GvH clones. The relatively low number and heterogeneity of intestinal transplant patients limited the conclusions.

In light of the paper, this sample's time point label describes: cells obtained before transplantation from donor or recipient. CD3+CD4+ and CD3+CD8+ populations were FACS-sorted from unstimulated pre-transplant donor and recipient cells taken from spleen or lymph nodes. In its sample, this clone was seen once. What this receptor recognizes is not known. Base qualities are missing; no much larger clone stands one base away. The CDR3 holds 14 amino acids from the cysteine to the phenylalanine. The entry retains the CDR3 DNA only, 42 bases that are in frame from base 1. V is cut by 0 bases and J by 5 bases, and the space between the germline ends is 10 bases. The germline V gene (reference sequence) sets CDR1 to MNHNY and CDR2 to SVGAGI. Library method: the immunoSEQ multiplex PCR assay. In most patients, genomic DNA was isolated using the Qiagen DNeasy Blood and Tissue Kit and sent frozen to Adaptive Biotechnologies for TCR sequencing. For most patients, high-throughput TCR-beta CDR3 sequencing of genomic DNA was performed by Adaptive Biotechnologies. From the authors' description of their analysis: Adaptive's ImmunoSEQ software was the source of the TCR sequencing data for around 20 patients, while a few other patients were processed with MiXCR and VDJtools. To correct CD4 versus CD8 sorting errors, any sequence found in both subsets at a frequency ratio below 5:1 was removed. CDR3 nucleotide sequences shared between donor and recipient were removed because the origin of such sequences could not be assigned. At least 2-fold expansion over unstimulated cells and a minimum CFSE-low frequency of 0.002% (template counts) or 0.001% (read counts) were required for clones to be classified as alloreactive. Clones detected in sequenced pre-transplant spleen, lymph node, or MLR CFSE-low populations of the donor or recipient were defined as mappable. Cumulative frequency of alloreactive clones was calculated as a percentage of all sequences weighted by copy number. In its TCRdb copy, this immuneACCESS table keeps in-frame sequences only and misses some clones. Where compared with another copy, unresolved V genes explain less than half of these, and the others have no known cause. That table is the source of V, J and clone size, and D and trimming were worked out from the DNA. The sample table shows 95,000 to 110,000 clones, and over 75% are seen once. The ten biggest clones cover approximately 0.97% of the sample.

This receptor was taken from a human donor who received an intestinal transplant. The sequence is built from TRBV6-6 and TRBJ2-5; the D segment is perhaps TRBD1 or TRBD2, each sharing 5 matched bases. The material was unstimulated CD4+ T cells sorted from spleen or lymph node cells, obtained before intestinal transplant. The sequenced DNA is TGTGCCAGCAGTTACTCCCAGGGACGGGAGACCCAGTACTTC. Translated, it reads CASSYSQGRETQYF.